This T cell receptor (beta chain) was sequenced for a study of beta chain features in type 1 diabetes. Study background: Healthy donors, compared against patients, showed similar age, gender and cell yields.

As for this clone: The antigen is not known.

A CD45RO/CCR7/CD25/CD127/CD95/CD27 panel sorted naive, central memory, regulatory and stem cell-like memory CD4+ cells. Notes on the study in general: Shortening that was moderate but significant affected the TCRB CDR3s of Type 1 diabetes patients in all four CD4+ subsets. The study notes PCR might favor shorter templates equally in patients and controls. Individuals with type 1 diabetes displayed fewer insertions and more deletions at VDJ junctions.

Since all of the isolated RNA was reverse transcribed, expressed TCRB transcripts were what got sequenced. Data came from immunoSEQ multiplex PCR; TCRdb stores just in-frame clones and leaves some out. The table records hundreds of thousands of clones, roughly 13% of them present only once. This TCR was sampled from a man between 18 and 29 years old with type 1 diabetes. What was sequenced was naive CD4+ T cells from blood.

DNA for the CDR3: TGTGCCAGCAGCGTAGCGGTGCAGGGCCGGTGGCGAGGCTACACCTTC. This encodes CASSVAVQGRWRGYTF. The rearrangement links TRBV9 to TRBJ1-2; possible D gene TRBD1, 5 bases. Germline CDR1 reads SGDLS; CDR2 reads YYNGEE. This CDR3 is built from 16 residues. Trimming cost V 0 bases and J 8 bases, with 20 bases left between them.